This TCR beta chain was captured in a study of shared clonotypes between healthy human individuals. Both subsets, CD45RA+ naive and CD45RA-negative memory, were split from the CD4+ cells. Sequencing was performed with immunoSEQ multiplex PCR; in TCRdb, only in-frame clones are kept and a portion is missing. The data hold about 1.1 million clones, with around three quarters observed a single time. This clone was seen a single time. Its cognate antigen is unknown. With V trimmed by 9 bases and J by 6 bases, 5 bases remained unmatched. Germline V gene data show CDR1 as LNHDA and CDR2 as SQIVND (reference sequence). The CDR3 has 14 amino acids. General observations from the study: Limitation of the genetic and exposure-history diversity represented came from the few donors. All-four-donor shared clonotypes had higher generation probabilities than non-shared clonotypes did.

This TCR was recovered from a man aged 18 to 30 in good health. Some clones in this sample may be carry-over from other donors' samples. Sequencing was done on a sample of memory CD4+ T cells from PBMCs. Subset reported: CD45RA-negative fraction. The chain employs TRBV19 and TRBJ2-2; 12 bases fit TRBD2. Written as DNA, the CDR3 is TGTGCCAGCAGACTAGCGGGAGCCCCCGGGGAGCTGTTTTTT. Its protein product is CASRLAGAPGELFF.